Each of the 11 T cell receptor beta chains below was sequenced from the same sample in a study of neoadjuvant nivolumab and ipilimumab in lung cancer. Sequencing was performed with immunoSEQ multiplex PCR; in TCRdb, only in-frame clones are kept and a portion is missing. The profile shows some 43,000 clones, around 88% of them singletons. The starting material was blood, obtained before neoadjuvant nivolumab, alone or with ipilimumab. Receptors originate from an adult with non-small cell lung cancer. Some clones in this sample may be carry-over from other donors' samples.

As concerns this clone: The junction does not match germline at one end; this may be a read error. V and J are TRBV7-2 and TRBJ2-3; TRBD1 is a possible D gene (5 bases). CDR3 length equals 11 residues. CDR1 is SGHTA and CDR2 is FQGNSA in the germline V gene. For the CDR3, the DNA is TGTGCCAGCAGCTTATTACGACAGACGGATTTT. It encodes CASSLLRQTDF.

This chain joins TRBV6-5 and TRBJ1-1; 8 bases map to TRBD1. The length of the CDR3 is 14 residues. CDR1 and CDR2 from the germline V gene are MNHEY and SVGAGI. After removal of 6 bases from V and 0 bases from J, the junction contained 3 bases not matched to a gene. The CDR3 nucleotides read TGTGCCAGCAGGGACAGGGCCATGAACACTGAAGCTTTCTTT. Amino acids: CASRDRAMNTEAFF.

The CDR3 is CASSLVPGELFF. The CDR3 DNA sequence: TGTGCCAGCAGCTTAGTCCCCGGGGAGCTGTTTTTT. The chain is built from TRBV11-2 and TRBJ2-2; D not resolved. In germline, CDR1 is SGHAT, CDR2 FQNNGV. This CDR3 region has 12 residues. V was trimmed by 1 base and J by 6 bases, leaving 3 bases between them.

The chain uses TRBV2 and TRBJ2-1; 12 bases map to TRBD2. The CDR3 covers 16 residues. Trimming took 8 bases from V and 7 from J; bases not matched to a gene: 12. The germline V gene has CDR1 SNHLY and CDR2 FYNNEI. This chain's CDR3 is CASGGKTSGSINEQFF. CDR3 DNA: TGTGCCAGCGGAGGGAAGACTAGCGGGAGTATAAATGAGCAGTTCTTC.

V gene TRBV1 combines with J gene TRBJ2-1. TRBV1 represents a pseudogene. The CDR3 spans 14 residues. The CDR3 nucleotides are TGCACCAGCAGCCAGATAAGCTCCTACAATGAGCAGTTCTTC. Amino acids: CTSSQISSYNEQFF.

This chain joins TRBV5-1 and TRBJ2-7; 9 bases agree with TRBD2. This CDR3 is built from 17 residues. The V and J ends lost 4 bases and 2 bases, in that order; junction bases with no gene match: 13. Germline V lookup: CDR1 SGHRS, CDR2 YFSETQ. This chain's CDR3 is CASSLRVAGGAPYEQYF. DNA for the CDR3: TGCGCCAGCAGCCTCAGGGTGGCGGGGGGGGCCCCCTACGAGCAGTACTTC.

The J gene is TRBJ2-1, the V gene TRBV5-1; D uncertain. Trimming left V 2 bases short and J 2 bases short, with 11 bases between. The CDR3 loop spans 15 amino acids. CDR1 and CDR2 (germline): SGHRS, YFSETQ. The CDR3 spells CASSLGLDAYNEQFF. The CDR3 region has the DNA TGCGCCAGCAGCTTAGGGCTAGACGCCTACAATGAGCAGTTCTTC.

CDR3 DNA: TGTGCCATCAGTGAGTCTTTAGGTCAGTCACCCTACGAGCAGTACTTC. It encodes CAISESLGQSPYEQYF. The chain links TRBV10-3 to TRBJ2-7; no definite D call. V was cut by 0 bases and J by 2 bases, with 14 bases left in between. CDR3 length: 16 residues. The germline CDR1 and CDR2 sequences are ENHRY and SYGVKD.

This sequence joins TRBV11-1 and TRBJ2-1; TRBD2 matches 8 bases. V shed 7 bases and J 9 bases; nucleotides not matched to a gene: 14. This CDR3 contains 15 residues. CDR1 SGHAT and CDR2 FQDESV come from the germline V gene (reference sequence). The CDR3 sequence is CASTWSSGKVGEQFF. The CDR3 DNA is TGTGCCAGCACCTGGAGTAGCGGGAAGGTTGGTGAGCAGTTCTTC.

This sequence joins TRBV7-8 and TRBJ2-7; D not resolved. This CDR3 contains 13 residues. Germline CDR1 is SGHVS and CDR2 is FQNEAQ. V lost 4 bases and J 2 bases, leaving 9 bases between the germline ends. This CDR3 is CASSSELTYEQYF. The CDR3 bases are TGTGCCAGCAGCTCCGAACTCACCTACGAGCAGTACTTC.

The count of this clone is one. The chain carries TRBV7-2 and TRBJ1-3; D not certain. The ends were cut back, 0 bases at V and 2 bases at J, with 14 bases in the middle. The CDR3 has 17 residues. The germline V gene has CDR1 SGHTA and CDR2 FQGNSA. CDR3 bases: TGTGCCAGCAGCTTAGCGGGAATAAGGCGAGCTGGAAACACCATATATTTT. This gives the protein CASSLAGIRRAGNTIYF.